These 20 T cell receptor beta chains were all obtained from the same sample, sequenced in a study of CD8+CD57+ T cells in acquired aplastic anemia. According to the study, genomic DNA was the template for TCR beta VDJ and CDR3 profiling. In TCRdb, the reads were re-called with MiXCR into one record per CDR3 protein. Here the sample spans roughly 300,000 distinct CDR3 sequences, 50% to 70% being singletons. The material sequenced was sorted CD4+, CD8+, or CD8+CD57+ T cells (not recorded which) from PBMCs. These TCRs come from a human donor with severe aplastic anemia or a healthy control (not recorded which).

The CDR3 DNA reads as TGTGCCAGCAGCCCCGGACAGATATATGGCTACACCTTC. Protein sequence: CASSPGQIYGYTF. The rearrangement links TRBV7-8 to TRBJ1-2, with D possibly being TRBD1 (6 bases). The V end lost 5 bases, the J end lost 5 bases, and 12 bases lay between the germline ends. Germline-derived CDR1 and CDR2 are SGHVS and FQNEAQ. The CDR3 length is 13 residues.

CDR3 in amino acids: CASSVGTLEAFF. The DNA of the CDR3 is TGTGCCAGCAGTGTGGGGACACTCGAAGCTTTCTTT. V and J are TRBV2 and TRBJ1-1; D may be TRBD1 (6 bases). The germline CDR1 and CDR2 sequences are SNHLY and FYNNEI. CDR3 length: 12 residues. Trimming removed 4 bases from V and 8 bases from J, with 11 bases in between.

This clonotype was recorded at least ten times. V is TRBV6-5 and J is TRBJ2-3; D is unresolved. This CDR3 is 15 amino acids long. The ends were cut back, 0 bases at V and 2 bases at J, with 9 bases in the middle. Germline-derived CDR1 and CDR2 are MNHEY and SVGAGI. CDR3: CASSYSGQNTDTQYF. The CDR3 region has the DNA TGTGCCAGCAGTTACTCAGGGCAGAACACAGATACGCAGTATTTT.

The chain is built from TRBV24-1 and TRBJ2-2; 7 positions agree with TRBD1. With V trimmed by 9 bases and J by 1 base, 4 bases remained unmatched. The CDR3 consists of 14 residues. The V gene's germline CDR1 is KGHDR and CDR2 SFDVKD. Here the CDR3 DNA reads TGTGCCACCCGAGGGACAGTGAACACCGGGGAGCTGTTTTTT. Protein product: CATRGTVNTGELFF.

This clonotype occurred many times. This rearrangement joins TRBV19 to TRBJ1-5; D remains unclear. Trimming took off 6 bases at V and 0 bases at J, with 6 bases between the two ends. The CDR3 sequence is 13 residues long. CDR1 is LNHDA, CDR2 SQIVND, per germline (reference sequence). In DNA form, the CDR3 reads TGTGCCAGTAGGACAAATAGCAATCAGCCCCAGCATTTT. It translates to CASRTNSNQPQHF.

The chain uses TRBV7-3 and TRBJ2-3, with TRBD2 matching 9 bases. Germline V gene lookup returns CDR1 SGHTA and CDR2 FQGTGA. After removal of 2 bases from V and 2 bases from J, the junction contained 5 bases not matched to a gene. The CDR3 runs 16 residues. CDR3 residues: CASSLETSGNTDTQYF. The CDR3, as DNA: TGTGCCAGCAGCTTAGAGACTAGCGGAAACACAGATACGCAGTATTTT. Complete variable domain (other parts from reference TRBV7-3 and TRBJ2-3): GAGVSQTPSNKVTEKGKYVELRCDPISGHTALYWYRQSLGQGPEFLIYFQGTGAADDSGLPNDRFFAVRPEGSVSTLKIQRTERGDSAVYLCASSLETSGNTDTQYFGPGTRLTVL.

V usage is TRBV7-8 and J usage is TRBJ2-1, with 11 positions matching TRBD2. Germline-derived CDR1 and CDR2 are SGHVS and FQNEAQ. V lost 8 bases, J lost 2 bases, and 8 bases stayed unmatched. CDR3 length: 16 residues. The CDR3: CASDDALAGAYNEQFF. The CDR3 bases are TGTGCCAGCGACGACGCACTAGCGGGAGCCTACAATGAGCAGTTCTTC.

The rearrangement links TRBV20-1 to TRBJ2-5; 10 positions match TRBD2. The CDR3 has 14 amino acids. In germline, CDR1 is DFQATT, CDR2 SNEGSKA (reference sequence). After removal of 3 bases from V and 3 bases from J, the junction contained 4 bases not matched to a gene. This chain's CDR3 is CSASTSGVKETQYF. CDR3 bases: TGCAGTGCTAGTACTAGCGGGGTTAAAGAGACCCAGTACTTC.

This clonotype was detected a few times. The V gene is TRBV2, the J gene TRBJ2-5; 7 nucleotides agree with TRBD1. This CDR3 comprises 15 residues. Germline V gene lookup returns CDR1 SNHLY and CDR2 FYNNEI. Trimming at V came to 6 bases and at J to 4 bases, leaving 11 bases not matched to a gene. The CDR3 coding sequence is TGTGCCAGCAGCCGACCTGACAGGGCAGGAGAGACCCAGTACTTC. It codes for CASSRPDRAGETQYF.

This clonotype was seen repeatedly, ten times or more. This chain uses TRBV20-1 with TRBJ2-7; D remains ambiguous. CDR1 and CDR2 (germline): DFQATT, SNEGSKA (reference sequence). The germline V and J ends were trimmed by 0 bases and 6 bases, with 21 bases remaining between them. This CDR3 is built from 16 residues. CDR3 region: CSARDRLGLVLGEQYF. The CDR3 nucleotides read TGCAGTGCTAGAGATCGGTTAGGGCTAGTCCTCGGCGAGCAGTACTTC.

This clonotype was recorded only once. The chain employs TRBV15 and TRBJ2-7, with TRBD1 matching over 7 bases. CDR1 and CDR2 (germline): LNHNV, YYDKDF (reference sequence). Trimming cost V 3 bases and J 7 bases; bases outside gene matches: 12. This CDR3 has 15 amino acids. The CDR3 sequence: CATSSPMTGTGEQYF. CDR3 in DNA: TGTGCCACCAGCAGCCCAATGACAGGGACGGGTGAGCAGTACTTC. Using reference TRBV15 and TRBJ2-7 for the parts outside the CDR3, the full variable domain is DAMVIQNPRYQVTQFGKPVTLSCSQTLNHNVMYWYQQKSSQAPKLLFHYYDKDFNNEADTPDNFQSRRPNTSFCFLDIRSPGLGDTAMYLCATSSPMTGTGEQYFGPGTRLTVT.

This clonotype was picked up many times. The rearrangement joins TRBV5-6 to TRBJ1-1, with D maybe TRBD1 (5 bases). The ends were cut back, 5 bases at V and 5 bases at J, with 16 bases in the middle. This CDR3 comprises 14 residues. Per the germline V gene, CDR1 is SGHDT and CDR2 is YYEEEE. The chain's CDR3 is CASRGGWGLTEAFF. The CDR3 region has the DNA TGTGCCAGCAGGGGGGGGTGGGGCTTGACTGAAGCTTTCTTT. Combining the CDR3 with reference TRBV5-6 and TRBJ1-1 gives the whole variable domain DAGVTQSPTHLIKTRGQQVTLRCSPKSGHDTVSWYQQALGQGPQFIFQYYEEEERQRGNFPDRFSGHQFPNYSSELNVNALLLGDSALYLCASRGGWGLTEAFFGQGTRLTVV.

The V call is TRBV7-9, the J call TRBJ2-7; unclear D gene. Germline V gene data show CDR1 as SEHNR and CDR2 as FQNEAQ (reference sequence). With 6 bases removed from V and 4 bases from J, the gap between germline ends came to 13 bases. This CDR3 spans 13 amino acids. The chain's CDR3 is CASSPTELYEQYF. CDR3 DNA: TGTGCCAGCAGTCCAACAGAACTATACGAGCAGTACTTC.

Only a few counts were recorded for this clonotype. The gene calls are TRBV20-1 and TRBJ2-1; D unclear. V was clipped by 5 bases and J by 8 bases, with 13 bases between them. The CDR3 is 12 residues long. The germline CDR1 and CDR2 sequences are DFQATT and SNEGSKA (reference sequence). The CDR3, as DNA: TGCAGTGCTCGAACAGACTGGGATGAGCAGTTCTTC. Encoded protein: CSARTDWDEQFF.

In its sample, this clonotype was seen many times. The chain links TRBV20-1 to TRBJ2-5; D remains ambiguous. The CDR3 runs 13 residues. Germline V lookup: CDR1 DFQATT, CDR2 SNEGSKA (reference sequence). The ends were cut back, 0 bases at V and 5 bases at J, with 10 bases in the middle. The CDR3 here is CSARDPVAETQYF. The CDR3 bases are TGCAGTGCTAGAGATCCGGTGGCGGAGACCCAGTACTTC.

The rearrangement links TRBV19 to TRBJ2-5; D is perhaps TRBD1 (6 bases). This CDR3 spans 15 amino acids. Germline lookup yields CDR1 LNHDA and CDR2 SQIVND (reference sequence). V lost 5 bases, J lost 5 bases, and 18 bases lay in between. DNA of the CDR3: TGTGCCAGTAGTCCGCTATGGGACAATGACGAGACCCAGTACTTC. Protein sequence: CASSPLWDNDETQYF.

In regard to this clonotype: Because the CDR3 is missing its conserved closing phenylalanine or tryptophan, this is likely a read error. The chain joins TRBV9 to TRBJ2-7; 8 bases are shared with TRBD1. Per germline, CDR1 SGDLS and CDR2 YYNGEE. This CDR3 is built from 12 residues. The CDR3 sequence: CASSWTGNEQYL. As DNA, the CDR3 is TGCGCCAGCAGCTGGACAGGGAACGAGCAGTACCTC.

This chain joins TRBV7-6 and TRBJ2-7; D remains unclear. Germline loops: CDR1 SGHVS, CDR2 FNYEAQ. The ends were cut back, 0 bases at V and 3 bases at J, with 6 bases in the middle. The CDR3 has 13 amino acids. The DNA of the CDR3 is TGTGCCAGCAGCTTAGCTCCGTTCTACGAGCAGTACTTC. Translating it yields CASSLAPFYEQYF.

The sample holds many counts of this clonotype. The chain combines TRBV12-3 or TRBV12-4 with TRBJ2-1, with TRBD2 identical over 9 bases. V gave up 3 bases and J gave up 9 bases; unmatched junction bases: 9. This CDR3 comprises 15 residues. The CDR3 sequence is CASSFQRGAVGEQFF. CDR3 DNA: TGTGCCAGCAGTTTTCAGCGGGGGGCCGTTGGTGAGCAGTTCTTC.

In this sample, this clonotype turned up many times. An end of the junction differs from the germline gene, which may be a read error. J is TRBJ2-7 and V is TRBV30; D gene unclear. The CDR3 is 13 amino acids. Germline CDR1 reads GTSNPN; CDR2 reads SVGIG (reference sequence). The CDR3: CACTIGWTYEQYF. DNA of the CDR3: TGTGCCTGCACTATAGGGTGGACCTACGAGCAATACTTC.